In this sample, the clone carrying this T cell receptor (beta chain) turned up once. Its target is unknown. CD45RO-negative, CCR7-positively selected cells formed the naive CD8 fraction, excluding terminally differentiated effector memory CD45RA+ cells. Healthy HIV-negative adults with no recent acute infections or vaccinations were recruited as donors. TCRdb's copy holds only in-frame clones and misses some; the assay was immunoSEQ multiplex PCR. Of roughly 2 million clones in the sample, about 95% are singletons; the top ten hold roughly 1%. This sample was taken from a study of shared clonotypes between healthy human individuals. The study, taken as a whole, reports: Naive subsets generally had larger estimated richness than memory subsets. Naive CD4 clonotype sharing across several donors was 4% to 5.5%. Non-shared clonotypes were found to have lower generation probabilities than the clonotypes that were shared by all four of the sorted-subset donors.

The source of this sequence is a man between 18 and 35 years old in good health. Sequencing was done on a sample of naive CD8+ T cells sorted from blood.

In nucleotides, the CDR3 is TGCAGTGCCGCCGTCGTGGGCTACACCTTC. It specifies CSAAVVGYTF. The gene calls are TRBV20-1 and TRBJ1-2, with D hard to call. Germline loops: CDR1 DFQATT, CDR2 SNEGSKA (reference sequence). Trimming shortened V by 6 bases and J by 8 bases, and 10 bases separated the two germline ends. The CDR3 covers 10 residues.